The 5 T cell receptor beta chains below were found in one sample sequenced in a study of blood T cell repertoires in COVID-19. The assay was immunoSEQ multiplex PCR, and TCRdb's table has in-frame clones only and misses some. The sample includes around 150,000 clones, around nine tenths seen only once; the top ten take about 9.4%. The sequencing input was peripheral blood. These TCRs come from a woman aged 70-85 years with COVID-19, enrolled during active disease.

V usage is TRBV2 and J usage is TRBJ1-6; D unclear. The V gene lost 2 bases and the J gene lost 14 bases, with 16 bases spanning the gap. The CDR3 is 14 amino acids. The germline CDR1 and CDR2 sequences are SNHLY and FYNNEI. CDR3 sequence reads: CASSEFAGLGTLHF. The CDR3 DNA is TGTGCCAGCAGTGAATTTGCTGGACTCGGAACCCTCCACTTT.

The rearrangement links TRBV27 to TRBJ1-1; D is ambiguous. Germline-derived CDR1 and CDR2 are MNHEY and SMNVEV (reference sequence). The germline V and J ends were trimmed by 3 bases and 1 base, with 9 bases remaining between them. The CDR3 contains 14 residues. CDR3 amino acids: CASSFYRENTEAFF. The CDR3 coding sequence is TGTGCCAGCAGTTTCTACCGGGAGAACACTGAAGCTTTCTTT.

As DNA, the CDR3 is TGTGCCAGCAGTATCTGGACAGGGACTAATGAAAAACTGTTTTTT. Translation: CASSIWTGTNEKLFF. The chain is built from TRBV6-5 and TRBJ1-4, with 8 bases that match TRBD1. The V and J ends lost 5 bases and 2 bases, in that order; junction bases with no gene match: 4. This CDR3 comprises 15 residues. Germline values: CDR1 MNHEY, CDR2 SVGAGI.

The chain couples TRBV7-3 to TRBJ2-1, with D possibly matching TRBD1 (5 bases). Per germline, CDR1 SGHTA and CDR2 FQGTGA. CDR3 length: 16 amino acids. The V and J ends lost 0 bases and 5 bases respectively, with 14 bases between them. The CDR3 nucleotides are TGTGCCAGCAGCTTAACAGGGGTCGGTTTCAACAATGAGCAGTTCTTC. Protein product: CASSLTGVGFNNEQFF.

This clone has more than one count but fewer than ten. J is TRBJ1-2 and V is TRBV18, with unresolved D. Trimming shortened V by 3 bases and J by 8 bases, and 16 bases separated the two germline ends. Germline loops: CDR1 KGHSH, CDR2 LQKENI. The CDR3 spans 14 residues. CDR3 nucleotide sequence: TGTGCCAGCTCACCGAACCTAGATGGCGTAGGCTACACCTTC. This sequence encodes CASSPNLDGVGYTF.